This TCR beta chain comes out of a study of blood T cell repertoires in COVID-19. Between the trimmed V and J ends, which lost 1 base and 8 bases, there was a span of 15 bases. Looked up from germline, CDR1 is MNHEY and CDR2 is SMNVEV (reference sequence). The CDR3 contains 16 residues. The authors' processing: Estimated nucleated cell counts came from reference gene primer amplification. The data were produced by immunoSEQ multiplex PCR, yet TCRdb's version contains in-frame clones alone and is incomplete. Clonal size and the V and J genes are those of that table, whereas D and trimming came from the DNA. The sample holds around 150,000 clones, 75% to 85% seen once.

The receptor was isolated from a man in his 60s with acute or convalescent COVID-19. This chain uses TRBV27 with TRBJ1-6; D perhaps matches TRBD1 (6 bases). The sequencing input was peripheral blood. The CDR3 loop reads CASSLWSDRRDSPLHF. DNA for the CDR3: TGTGCCAGCAGTTTATGGTCGGACAGAAGAGATTCACCCCTCCACTTT.